Each of the 4 T cell receptor beta chains below was sequenced from the same sample in a study of chemoradiotherapy in HPV16-positive cancers. Method: immunoSEQ multiplex PCR; TCRdb's copy keeps in-frame clones and lacks some. This table holds 36,000 or so clones, around four fifths found once. Sequencing was performed on blood, taken from a patient who underwent chemoradiotherapy. These receptors were taken from a human donor with HPV-associated anogenital cancer.

V usage is TRBV11-2 and J usage is TRBJ1-1; D remains ambiguous. The CDR3 has 14 amino acids. Trimming left V 3 bases short and J 1 base short, with 9 bases between. Germline CDR1 SGHAT, CDR2 FQNNGV. The CDR3, as DNA: TGTGCCAGCAGCTTTACCCTACAGAACACTGAAGCTTTCTTT. Its translation is CASSFTLQNTEAFF.

V and J are TRBV27 and TRBJ1-2, with TRBD1 identical over 7 bases. V lost 4 bases and J lost 6; bases outside the gene matches: 14. The CDR3 length is 16 residues. Germline loops: CDR1 MNHEY, CDR2 SMNVEV (reference sequence). In DNA form, the CDR3 reads TGTGCCAGCAGTTCCTCAACAGGGGCCCGCGGAAATGGCTACACCTTC. Its protein product is CASSSSTGARGNGYTF.

This chain uses TRBV27 with TRBJ1-3, with 9 nucleotides matching TRBD1. The CDR3 length is 16 residues. Trimming removed 4 bases from V and 4 bases from J; junction bases left unmatched: 8. Germline CDR1 is MNHEY and CDR2 is SMNVEV (reference sequence). Here the CDR3 reads CASSSYRGQEGNTIYF. The DNA of the CDR3 is TGTGCCAGCAGTTCCTACAGGGGGCAGGAGGGAAACACCATATATTTT.

A single count supports this clone. V and J are TRBV9 and TRBJ2-2; the D call may be TRBD1 or TRBD2 (5 bases each). CDR1 SGDLS and CDR2 YYNGEE come from the germline V gene. V lost 0 bases, J lost 3 bases, and 9 bases lay in between. The CDR3 has 15 residues. The CDR3 loop reads CASSVDGAHTGELFF. DNA of the CDR3: TGTGCCAGCAGCGTAGACGGGGCCCACACCGGGGAGCTGTTTTTT.